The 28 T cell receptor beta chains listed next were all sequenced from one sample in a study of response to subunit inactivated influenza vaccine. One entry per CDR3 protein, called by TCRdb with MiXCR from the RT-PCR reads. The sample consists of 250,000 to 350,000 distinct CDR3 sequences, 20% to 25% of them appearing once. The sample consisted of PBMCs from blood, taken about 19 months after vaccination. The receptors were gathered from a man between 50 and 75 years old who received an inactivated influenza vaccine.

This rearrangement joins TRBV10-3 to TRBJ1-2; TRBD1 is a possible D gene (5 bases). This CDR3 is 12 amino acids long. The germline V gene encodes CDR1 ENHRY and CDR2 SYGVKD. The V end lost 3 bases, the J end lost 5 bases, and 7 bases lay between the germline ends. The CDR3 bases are TGTGCCATCAGTGACAGGGAATATGGCTACACCTTC. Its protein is CAISDREYGYTF.

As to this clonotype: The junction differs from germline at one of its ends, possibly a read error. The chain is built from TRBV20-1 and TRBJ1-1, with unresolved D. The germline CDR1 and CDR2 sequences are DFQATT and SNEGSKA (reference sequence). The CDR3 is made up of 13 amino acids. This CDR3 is CSTRVPDGGEAFF. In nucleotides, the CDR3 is TGCAGTACTAGGGTACCTGATGGTGGTGAAGCTTTCTTT.

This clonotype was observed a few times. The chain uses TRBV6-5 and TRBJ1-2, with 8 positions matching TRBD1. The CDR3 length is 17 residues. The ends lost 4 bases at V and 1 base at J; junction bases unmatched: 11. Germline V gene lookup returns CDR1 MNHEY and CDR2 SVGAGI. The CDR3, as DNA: TGTGCCAGCAGTTCACCTACAGGGGGTTCAGTTAACTATGGCTACACCTTC. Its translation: CASSSPTGGSVNYGYTF.

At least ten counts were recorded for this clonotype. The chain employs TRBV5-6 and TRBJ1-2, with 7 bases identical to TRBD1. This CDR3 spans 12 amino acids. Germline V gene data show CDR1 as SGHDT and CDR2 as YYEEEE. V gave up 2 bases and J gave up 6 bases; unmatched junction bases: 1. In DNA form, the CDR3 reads TGTGCCAGCAGCTTCGACAGGGATGGCTACACCTTC. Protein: CASSFDRDGYTF.

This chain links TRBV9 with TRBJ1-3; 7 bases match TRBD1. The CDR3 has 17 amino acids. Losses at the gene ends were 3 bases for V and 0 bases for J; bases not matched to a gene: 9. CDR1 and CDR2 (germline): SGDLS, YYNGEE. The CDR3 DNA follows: TGTGCCAGCAGCGGCGCCGGGACAGACCCCTCTGGAAACACCATATATTTT. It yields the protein CASSGAGTDPSGNTIYF.

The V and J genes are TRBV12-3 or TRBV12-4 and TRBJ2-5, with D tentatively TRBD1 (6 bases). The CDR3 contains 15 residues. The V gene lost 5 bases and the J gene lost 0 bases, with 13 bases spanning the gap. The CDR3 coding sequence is TGTGCCAGCAGTGAGGACAGAGATTACCAAGAGACCCAGTACTTC. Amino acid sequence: CASSEDRDYQETQYF.

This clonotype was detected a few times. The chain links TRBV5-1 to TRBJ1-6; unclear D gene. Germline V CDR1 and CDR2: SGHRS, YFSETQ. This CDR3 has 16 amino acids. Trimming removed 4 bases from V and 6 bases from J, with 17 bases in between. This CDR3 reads CASSVYGGSGNSPLHF. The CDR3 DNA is TGCGCCAGCAGCGTGTACGGTGGGTCGGGTAATTCACCCCTCCACTTT.

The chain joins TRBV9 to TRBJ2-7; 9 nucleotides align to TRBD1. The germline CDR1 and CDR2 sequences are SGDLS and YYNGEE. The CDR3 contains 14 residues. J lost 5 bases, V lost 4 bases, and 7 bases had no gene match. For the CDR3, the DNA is TGTGCCAGCAGCCCTCGGGACAGGGTCCACGAGCAGTACTTC. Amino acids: CASSPRDRVHEQYF.

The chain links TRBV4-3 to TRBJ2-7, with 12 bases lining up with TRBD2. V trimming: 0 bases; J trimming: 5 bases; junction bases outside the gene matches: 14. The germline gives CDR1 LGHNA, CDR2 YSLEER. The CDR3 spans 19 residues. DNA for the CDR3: TGCGCCAGCAGCCAAGATATAATGACTAGCGGGGGAAGTGCCCACGAGCAGTACTTC. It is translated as CASSQDIMTSGGSAHEQYF.

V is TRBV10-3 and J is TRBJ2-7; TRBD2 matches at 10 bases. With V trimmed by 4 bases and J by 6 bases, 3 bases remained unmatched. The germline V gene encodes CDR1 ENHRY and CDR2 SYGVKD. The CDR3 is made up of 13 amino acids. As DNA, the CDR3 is TGTGCCATCAGTGGAGCGGGAGGGTCCGAGCAGTACTTC. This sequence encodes CAISGAGGSEQYF.

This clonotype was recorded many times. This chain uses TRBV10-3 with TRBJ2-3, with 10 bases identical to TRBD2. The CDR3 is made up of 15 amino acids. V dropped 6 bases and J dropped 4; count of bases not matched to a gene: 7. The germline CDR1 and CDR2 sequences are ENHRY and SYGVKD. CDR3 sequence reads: CAISAGTSEADTQYF. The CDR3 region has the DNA TGTGCCATCAGCGCCGGGACTAGCGAGGCAGATACGCAGTATTTT.

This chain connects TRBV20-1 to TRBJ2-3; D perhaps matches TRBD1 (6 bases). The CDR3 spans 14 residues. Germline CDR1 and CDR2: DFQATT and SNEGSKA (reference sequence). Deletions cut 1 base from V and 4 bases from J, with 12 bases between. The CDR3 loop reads CSARGGGSADTQYF. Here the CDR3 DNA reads TGCAGTGCTAGAGGAGGGGGATCGGCAGATACGCAGTATTTT.

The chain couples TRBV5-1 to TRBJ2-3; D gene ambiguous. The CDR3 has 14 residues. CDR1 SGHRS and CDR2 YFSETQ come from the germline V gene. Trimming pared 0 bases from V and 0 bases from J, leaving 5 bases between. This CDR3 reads CASSLAFSTDTQYF. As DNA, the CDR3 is TGCGCCAGCAGCTTGGCATTTAGCACAGATACGCAGTATTTT. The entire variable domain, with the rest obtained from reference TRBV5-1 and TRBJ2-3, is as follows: KAGVTQTPRYLIKTRGQQVTLSCSPISGHRSVSWYQQTPGQGLQFLFEYFSETQRNKGNFPGRFSGRQFSNSRSEMNVSTLELGDSALYLCASSLAFSTDTQYFGPGTRLTVL.

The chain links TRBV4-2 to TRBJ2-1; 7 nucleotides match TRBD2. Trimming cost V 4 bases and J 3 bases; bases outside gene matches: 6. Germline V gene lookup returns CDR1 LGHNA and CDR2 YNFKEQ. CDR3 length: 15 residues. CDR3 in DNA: TGTGCCAGCAGCCGTCGACTAGCAGACTACAATGAGCAGTTCTTC. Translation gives CASSRRLADYNEQFF.

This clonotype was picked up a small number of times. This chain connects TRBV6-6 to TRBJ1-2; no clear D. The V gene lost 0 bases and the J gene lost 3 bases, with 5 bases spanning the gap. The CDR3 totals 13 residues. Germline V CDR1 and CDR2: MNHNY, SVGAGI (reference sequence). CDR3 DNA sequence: TGTGCCAGCAGTTACTCAGAAGACTATGGCTACACCTTC. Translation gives CASSYSEDYGYTF.

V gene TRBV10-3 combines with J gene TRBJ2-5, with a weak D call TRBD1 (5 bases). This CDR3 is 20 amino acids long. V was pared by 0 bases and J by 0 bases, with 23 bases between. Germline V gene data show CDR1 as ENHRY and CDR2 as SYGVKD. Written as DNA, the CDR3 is TGTGCCATCAGTGAGTCGATAGTCAGGGAAGCATCGGAGTACCAAGAGACCCAGTACTTC. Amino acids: CAISESIVREASEYQETQYF.

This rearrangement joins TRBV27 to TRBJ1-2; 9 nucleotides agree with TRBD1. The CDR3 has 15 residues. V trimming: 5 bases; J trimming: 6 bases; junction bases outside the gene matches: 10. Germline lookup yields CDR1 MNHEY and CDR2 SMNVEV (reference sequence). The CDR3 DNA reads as TGTGCCAGCAGTCGAGGGGGACAGGGCTATCATGGCTACACCTTC. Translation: CASSRGGQGYHGYTF.

The CDR3 loop is CSVEQRSEAFF. The CDR3 DNA reads TGCAGCGTTGAGCAGAGAAGTGAAGCTTTCTTT. The J gene is TRBJ1-1, the V gene TRBV29-1; D remains unclear. The V and J ends lost 3 bases and 7 bases respectively, with 9 bases between them. Germline V gene sequence: CDR1 SQVTM, CDR2 ANQGSEA. The CDR3 is 11 amino acids.

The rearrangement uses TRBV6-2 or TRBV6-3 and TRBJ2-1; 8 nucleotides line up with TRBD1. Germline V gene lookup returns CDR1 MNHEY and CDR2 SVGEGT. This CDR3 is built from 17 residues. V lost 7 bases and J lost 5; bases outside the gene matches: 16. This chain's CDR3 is CASTQGGWDRRNNEQFF. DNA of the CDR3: TGTGCCAGCACCCAAGGAGGGTGGGACAGGAGGAACAATGAGCAGTTCTTC.

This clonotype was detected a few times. The DNA for the CDR3 is TGCGCCAGCAGCATTCAGGGGTATGGCTACACCTTC. Its translation: CASSIQGYGYTF. The chain has TRBV5-1 and TRBJ1-2, with D possibly matching TRBD1 (6 bases). CDR1 is SGHRS and CDR2 is YFSETQ in the germline V gene. Between the trimmed V and J ends, which lost 4 bases and 5 bases, there was a span of 9 bases. This CDR3 contains 12 residues.

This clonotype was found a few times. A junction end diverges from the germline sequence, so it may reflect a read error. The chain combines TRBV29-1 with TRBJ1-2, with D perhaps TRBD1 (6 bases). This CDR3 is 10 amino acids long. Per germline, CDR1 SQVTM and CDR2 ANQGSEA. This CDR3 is CSVGQPPDAF. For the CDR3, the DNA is TGCAGCGTAGGACAGCCCCCCGATGCCTTC.

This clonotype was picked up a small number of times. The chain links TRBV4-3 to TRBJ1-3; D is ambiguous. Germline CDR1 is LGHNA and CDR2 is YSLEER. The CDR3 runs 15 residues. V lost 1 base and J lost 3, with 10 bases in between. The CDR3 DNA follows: TGCGCCAGCAGCCAAGTGATGAGAAATGGAAACACCATATATTTT. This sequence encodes CASSQVMRNGNTIYF.

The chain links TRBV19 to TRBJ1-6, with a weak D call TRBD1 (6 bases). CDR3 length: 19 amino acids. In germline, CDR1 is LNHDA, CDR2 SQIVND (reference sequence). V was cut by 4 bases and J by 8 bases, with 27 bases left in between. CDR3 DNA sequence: TGTGCCAGTAGTAATGGAGACAGGAGAGGAGGGCTCTTCTATTCACCCCTCCACTTT. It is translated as CASSNGDRRGGLFYSPLHF.

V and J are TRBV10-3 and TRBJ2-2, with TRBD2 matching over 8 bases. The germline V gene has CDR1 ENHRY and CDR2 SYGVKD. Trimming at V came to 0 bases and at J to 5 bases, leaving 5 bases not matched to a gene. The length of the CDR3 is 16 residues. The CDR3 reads CAISESGRASTGELFF. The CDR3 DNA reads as TGTGCCATCAGTGAGTCCGGGAGGGCCTCAACCGGGGAGCTGTTTTTT.

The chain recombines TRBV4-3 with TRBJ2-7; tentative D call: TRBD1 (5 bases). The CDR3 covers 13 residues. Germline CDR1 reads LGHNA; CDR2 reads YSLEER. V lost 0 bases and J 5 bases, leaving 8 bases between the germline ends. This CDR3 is CASSQEQADEQYF. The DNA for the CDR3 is TGCGCCAGCAGCCAAGAACAGGCGGACGAGCAGTACTTC.

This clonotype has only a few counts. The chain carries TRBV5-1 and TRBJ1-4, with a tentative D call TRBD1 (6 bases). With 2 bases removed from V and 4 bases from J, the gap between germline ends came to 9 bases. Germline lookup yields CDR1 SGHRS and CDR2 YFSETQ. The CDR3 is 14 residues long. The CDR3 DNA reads TGCGCCAGCAGCTTAAGGGGGTTTAATGAAAAACTGTTTTTT. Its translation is CASSLRGFNEKLFF.

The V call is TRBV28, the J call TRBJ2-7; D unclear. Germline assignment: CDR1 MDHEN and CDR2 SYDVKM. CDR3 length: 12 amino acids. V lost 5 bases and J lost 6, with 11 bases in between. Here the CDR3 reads CASSPVPGEQYF. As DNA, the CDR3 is TGTGCCAGCAGTCCGGTGCCGGGCGAGCAGTACTTC.

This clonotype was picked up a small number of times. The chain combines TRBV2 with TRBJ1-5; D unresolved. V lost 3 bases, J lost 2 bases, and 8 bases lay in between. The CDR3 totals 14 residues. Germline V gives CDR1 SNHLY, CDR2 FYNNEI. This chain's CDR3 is CASSELAGNQPQHF. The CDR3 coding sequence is TGTGCCAGCAGTGAGTTAGCGGGCAATCAGCCCCAGCATTTT.